This passage covers 7 T cell receptor beta chains from one sample sequenced in a study of control samples from healthy donors and cancer patients. Sequencing used immunoSEQ multiplex PCR; TCRdb keeps in-frame clones, though not all of them. The sample lists tens of thousands of clones, more than 75% occurring once. The source material was blood. These TCRs come from a man between 50 and 59 years old in good health.

This clone was seen a few times. This chain joins TRBV27 and TRBJ1-1, with D uncertain. Germline values: CDR1 MNHEY, CDR2 SMNVEV (reference sequence). The CDR3 covers 13 residues. Between the trimmed V and J ends, which lost 3 bases and 0 bases, there was a span of 5 bases. CDR3 nucleotide sequence: TGTGCCAGCAGTTTCTCCCTGAACACTGAAGCTTTCTTT. Translated: CASSFSLNTEAFF.

CDR3 DNA sequence: TGTGCCAGCAGCTTAGACTATTCCTACGAGCAGTACTTC. This encodes CASSLDYSYEQYF. This rearrangement joins TRBV7-2 to TRBJ2-7; D is ambiguous. V was pared by 1 base and J by 1 base, with 5 bases between. The CDR3 covers 13 residues. Looked up from germline, CDR1 is SGHTA and CDR2 is FQGNSA.

J is TRBJ2-5 and V is TRBV9; 9 nucleotides align to TRBD2. The CDR3 sequence is 16 residues long. Germline-derived CDR1 and CDR2 are SGDLS and YYNGEE. Losses at the gene ends were 0 bases for V and 5 bases for J; bases not matched to a gene: 8. This chain's CDR3 is CASSVGVSGRSETQYF. The DNA for the CDR3 is TGTGCCAGCAGCGTAGGCGTTAGCGGGAGATCGGAGACCCAGTACTTC.

The sample holds one count of this clone. The rearrangement links TRBV7-2 to TRBJ1-5; 10 bases line up with TRBD1. The ends lost 4 bases at V and 3 bases at J; junction bases unmatched: 6. The CDR3 runs 16 residues. CDR1 is SGHTA and CDR2 is FQGNSA in the germline V gene. The CDR3 protein is CASSWTGGLPNQPQHF. As DNA, the CDR3 is TGTGCCAGCAGCTGGACAGGGGGGCTACCCAATCAGCCCCAGCATTTT. Full variable domain (remainder filled in from reference TRBV7-2 and TRBJ1-5): GAGVSQSPSNKVTEKGKDVELRCDPISGHTALYWYRQSLGQGLEFLIYFQGNSAPDKSGLPSDRFSAERTGGSVSTLTIQRTQQEDSAVYLCASSWTGGLPNQPQHFGDGTRLSIL.

This clone was picked up many times. The chain carries TRBV30 and TRBJ1-5, with 7 bases aligning to TRBD1. Trimming cost V 2 bases and J 6 bases; bases outside gene matches: 7. There are 14 residues in the CDR3. CDR1 and CDR2 (germline): GTSNPN, SVGIG (reference sequence). This CDR3 reads CAWSYQGGGQPQHF. The CDR3 DNA is TGTGCCTGGAGTTATCAGGGGGGAGGTCAGCCCCAGCATTTT. Full variable domain (missing parts from reference TRBV30 and TRBJ1-5): SQTIHQWPATLVQPVGSPLSLECTVEGTSNPNLYWYRQAAGRGLQLLFYSVGIGQISSEVPQNLSASRPQDRQFILSSKKLLLSDSGFYLCAWSYQGGGQPQHFGDGTRLSIL.

The J gene is TRBJ2-1, the V gene TRBV27; 9 nucleotides agree with TRBD2. The CDR3 runs 18 residues. CDR1 and CDR2 (germline): MNHEY, SMNVEV (reference sequence). V gave up 5 bases and J gave up 9 bases; unmatched junction bases: 20. The CDR3 reads CASSLNQRGSGSLGEQFF. For the CDR3, the DNA is TGTGCCAGCAGTCTAAATCAGCGTGGTAGCGGGAGTTTGGGTGAGCAGTTCTTC.

The genes are TRBV6-1 and TRBJ1-2; 7 bases agree with TRBD1. CDR3 length: 17 residues. Trimming removed 1 base from V and 7 bases from J; junction bases left unmatched: 15. The germline V gene has CDR1 MNHNS and CDR2 SASEGT. The CDR3: CASSEGGGRGRSSGYTF. The CDR3 bases are TGTGCCAGCAGTGAAGGAGGCGGGAGGGGGCGGAGTAGTGGCTACACCTTC.